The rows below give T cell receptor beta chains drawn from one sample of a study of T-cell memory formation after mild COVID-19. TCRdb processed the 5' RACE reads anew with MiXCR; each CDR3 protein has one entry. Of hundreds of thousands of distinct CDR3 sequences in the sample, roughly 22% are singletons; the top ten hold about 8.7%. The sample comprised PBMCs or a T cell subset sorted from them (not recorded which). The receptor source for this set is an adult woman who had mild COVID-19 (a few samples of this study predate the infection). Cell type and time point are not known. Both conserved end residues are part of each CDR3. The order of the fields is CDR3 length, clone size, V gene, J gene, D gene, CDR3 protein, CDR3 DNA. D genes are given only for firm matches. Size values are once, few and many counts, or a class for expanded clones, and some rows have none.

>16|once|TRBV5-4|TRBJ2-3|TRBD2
CASSFGGRTDTDTQYF
TGTGCCAGCAGCTTCGGCGGGAGGACCGACACAGATACGCAGTATTTT
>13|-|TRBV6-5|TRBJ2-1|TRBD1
CASRGTAYNEQFF
TGTGCCAGCAGGGGGACAGCTTACAATGAGCAGTTCTTC
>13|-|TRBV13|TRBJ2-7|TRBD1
CASSLRGRAEQYF
TGTGCCAGCAGCTTAAGGGGGCGGGCCGAGCAGTACTTC
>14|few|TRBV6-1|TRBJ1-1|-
CASSPNRVNTEAFF
TGTGCCAGCAGTCCCAACAGGGTGAACACTGAAGCTTTCTTT
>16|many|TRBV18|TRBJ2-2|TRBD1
CASPTGTGRNTGELFF
TGTGCCAGCCCCACGGGGACAGGGAGGAACACCGGGGAGCTGTTTTTT
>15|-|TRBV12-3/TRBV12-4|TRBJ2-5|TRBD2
CASSRLAGPQETQYF
TGTGCCAGCAGTAGACTAGCGGGGCCCCAAGAGACCCAGTACTTC
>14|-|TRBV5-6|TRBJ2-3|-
CASSLGYYTDTQYF
TGTGCCAGCAGCTTGGGGTATTACACAGATACGCAGTATTTT
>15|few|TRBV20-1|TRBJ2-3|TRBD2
CSARDRRGFTDTQYF
TGCAGTGCTAGAGATAGGCGGGGGTTCACAGATACGCAGTATTTT
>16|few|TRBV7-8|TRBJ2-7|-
CASSLDRTGMSYEQYF
TGTGCCAGCAGCTTAGATCGCACAGGGATGTCCTACGAGCAGTACTTC
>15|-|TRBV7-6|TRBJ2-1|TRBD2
CASSTTGLVVNEQFF
TGTGCCAGCAGCACCACCGGACTAGTGGTAAATGAGCAGTTCTTC
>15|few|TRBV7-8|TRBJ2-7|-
CASSLAGSSGYEQYF
TGTGCCAGCAGCTTAGCTGGGTCATCGGGATACGAGCAGTACTTC
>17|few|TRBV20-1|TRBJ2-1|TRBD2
CSARDPTLSERENEQFF
TGCAGTGCTAGAGACCCGACTTTATCGGAGCGGGAGAATGAGCAGTTCTTC
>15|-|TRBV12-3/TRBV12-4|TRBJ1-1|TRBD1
CASSWGQAMNTEAFF
TGTGCCAGCAGTTGGGGACAGGCCATGAACACTGAAGCTTTCTTT
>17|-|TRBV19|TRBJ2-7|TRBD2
CASSPNVVAGGVYEQYF
TGTGCCAGTAGTCCCAACGTCGTAGCGGGAGGAGTATACGAGCAGTACTTC
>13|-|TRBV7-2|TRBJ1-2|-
CASSLGRGGGYTF
TGTGCCAGCAGCTTAGGGCGGGGAGGTGGCTACACCTTC
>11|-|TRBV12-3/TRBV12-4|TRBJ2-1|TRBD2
CASSLGLAEFF
TGTGCCAGCAGTCTAGGACTAGCGGAATTCTTC
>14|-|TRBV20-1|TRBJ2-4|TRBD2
CSARKGTRPGIQYF
TGCAGTGCTAGAAAAGGGACTAGGCCAGGCATTCAGTACTTC
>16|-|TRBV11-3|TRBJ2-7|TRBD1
CASSIRGQGRSYEQYF
TGTGCCAGCAGCATCAGGGGGCAGGGGAGGTCCTACGAGCAGTACTTC
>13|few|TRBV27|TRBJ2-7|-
CASGLQGNYEQYF
TGTGCCAGCGGTCTGCAGGGGAACTACGAGCAGTACTTC
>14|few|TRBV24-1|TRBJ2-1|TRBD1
CATSGGQVYNEQFF
TGTGCCACCAGTGGCGGACAGGTTTACAATGAGCAGTTCTTC
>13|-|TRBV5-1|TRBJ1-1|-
CASSLGPPDEAFF
TGCGCCAGCAGCTTGGGACCTCCAGATGAAGCTTTCTTT
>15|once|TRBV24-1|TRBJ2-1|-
CATSEYRRRDNEQFF
TGTGCCACCAGTGAATACAGGCGGCGGGACAATGAGCAGTTCTTC
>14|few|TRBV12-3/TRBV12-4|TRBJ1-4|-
CASTRAATNEKLFF
TGTGCCAGCACTCGCGCAGCAACTAATGAAAAACTGTTTTTT
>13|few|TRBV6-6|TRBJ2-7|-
CASRNPGPYEQYF
TGTGCCAGCAGAAACCCGGGCCCCTACGAGCAGTACTTC
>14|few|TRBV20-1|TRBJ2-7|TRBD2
CSASKTSGAYEQYF
TGCAGTGCTAGTAAGACTAGCGGGGCCTACGAGCAGTACTTC
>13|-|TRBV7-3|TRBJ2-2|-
CASSVASGGELFF
TGTGCCAGCAGCGTAGCAAGTGGGGGGGAGCTGTTTTTT
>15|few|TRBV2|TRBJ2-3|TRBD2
CASYVPGGRPDTQYF
TGTGCCAGCTATGTCCCCGGCGGGAGGCCAGATACGCAGTATTTT
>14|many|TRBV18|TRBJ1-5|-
CASSPLGSNQPQHF
TGTGCCAGCTCACCATTGGGGAGCAATCAGCCCCAGCATTTT
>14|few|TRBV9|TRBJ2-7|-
CASSVRLGDYEQYF
TGTGCCAGCAGCGTACGCTTGGGGGACTACGAGCAGTACTTC
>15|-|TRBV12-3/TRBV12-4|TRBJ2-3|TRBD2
CASRLAATSTDTQYF
TGTGCCAGCCGTCTAGCGGCCACTAGCACAGATACGCAGTATTTT
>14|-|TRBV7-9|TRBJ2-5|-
CASSLATDQETQYF
TGTGCCAGCAGCTTAGCGACCGATCAAGAGACCCAGTACTTC
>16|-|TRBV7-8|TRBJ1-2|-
CASSPPNRQHYYGYTF
TGTGCCAGCAGCCCACCAAACCGACAGCATTACTATGGCTACACCTTC
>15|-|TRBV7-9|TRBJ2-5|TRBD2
CASSLASSGQETQYF
TGTGCCAGCAGCTTAGCCTCTAGCGGGCAAGAGACCCAGTACTTC
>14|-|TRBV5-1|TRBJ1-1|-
CASSLLSEDTEAFF
TGCGCCAGCAGCTTGCTAAGCGAAGACACTGAAGCTTTCTTT
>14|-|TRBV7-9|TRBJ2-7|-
CASSPWGDGYEQYF
TGTGCCAGCTCTCCGTGGGGGGACGGCTACGAGCAGTACTTC
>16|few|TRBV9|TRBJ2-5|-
CASSVGFKVNQETQYF
TGTGCCAGCAGCGTAGGTTTCAAGGTAAACCAAGAGACCCAGTACTTC
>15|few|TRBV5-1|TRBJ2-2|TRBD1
CASSFTGVETGELFF
TGCGCCAGCAGCTTTACAGGGGTTGAGACCGGGGAGCTGTTTTTT
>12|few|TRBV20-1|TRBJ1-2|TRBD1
CSARDRGYGYTF
TGCAGCGCCCGGGACAGGGGCTATGGCTACACCTTC
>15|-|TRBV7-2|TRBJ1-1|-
CASSLEALLNTEAFF
TGTGCCAGCAGCTTAGAGGCTCTTCTGAACACTGAAGCTTTCTTT
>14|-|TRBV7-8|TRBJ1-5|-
CASSLGQSTQPQHF
TGTGCCAGCAGCTTAGGGCAGTCCACCCAGCCCCAGCATTTT
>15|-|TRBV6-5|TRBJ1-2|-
CASSSAPGPNYGYTF
TGTGCCAGCAGCTCAGCCCCCGGGCCTAACTATGGCTACACCTTC
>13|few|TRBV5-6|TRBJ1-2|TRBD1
CASSLVGTEGYTF
TGTGCCAGCAGCTTGGTTGGGACAGAGGGCTACACCTTC
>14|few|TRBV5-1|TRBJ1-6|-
CASSSGTGLKTLHF
TGCGCCAGCAGCTCCGGGACGGGACTTAAGACCCTCCACTTT
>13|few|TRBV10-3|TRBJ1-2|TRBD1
CATGGTEIYGYTF
TGTGCCACCGGAGGGACAGAGATCTATGGCTACACCTTC
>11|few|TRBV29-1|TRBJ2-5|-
CSFRTGETQYF
TGCAGCTTCAGGACGGGGGAGACCCAGTACTTC